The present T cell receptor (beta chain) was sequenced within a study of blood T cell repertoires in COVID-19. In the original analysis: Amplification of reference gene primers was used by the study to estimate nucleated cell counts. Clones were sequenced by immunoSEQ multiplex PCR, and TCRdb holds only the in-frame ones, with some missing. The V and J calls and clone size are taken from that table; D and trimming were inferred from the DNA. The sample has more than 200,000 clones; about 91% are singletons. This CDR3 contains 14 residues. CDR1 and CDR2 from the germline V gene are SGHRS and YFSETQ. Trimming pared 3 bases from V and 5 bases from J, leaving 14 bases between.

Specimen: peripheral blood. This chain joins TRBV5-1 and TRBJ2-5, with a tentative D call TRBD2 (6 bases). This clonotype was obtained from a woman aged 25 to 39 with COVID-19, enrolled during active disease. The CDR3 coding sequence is TGCGCCAGCAGCTCCCCCGGGAGTGGGGAGACCCAGTACTTC. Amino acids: CASSSPGSGETQYF.